This TCR beta chain is from a study of cytomegalovirus exposure and HLA in healthy donors. Study results and limitations: Only CMV serostatus was available as immune exposure information.

This PCR relied on a set of 60 Vbeta primers and 13 Jbeta primers. Sequenced by immunoSEQ multiplex PCR; TCRdb stores in-frame clones only, minus some. Of 130,000 to 150,000 clones listed, about 75% are singletons. The CDR3 consists of 13 residues. V shed 4 bases and J 5 bases; nucleotides not matched to a gene: 6. The germline V gene encodes CDR1 SQVTM and CDR2 ANQGSEA. A word on this clone: Its specificity is not known.

The gene calls are TRBV29-1 and TRBJ2-5, with 8 bases matching TRBD1. The sequenced material came from PBMCs. The origin of this receptor is a woman aged 30 to 39 in good health and CMV-seronegative. The CDR3 coding sequence is TGCAGCGTTGTAGACAGGGGACAGGAGACCCAGTACTTC. Translating gives CSVVDRGQETQYF.